This T cell receptor (beta chain) was sequenced for a study of neurological immune-mediated disorders. The sample holds many counts of this clonotype. Stated time point: longitudinal time-point 2. Germline values: CDR1 SEHNR, CDR2 FQNEAQ (reference sequence). Unmatched junction bases numbered 8, after V lost 5 bases and J lost 2 bases. CDR3 length: 15 amino acids. From the 5' RACE reads, TCRdb called clonotypes with MiXCR, one entry per CDR3 protein. The sample has 60,000 to 75,000 distinct CDR3 sequences; around a tenth are singletons. Material for sequencing was PBMCs. The clonotype comes from a man between 25 and 39 years old in good health. The chain links TRBV7-9 to TRBJ2-7, with 8 bases lining up with TRBD2. CDR3 residues: CASSAGLAFPYEQYF. CDR3 nucleotide sequence: TGTGCCAGCAGCGCAGGACTAGCATTCCCCTACGAGCAGTACTTC.